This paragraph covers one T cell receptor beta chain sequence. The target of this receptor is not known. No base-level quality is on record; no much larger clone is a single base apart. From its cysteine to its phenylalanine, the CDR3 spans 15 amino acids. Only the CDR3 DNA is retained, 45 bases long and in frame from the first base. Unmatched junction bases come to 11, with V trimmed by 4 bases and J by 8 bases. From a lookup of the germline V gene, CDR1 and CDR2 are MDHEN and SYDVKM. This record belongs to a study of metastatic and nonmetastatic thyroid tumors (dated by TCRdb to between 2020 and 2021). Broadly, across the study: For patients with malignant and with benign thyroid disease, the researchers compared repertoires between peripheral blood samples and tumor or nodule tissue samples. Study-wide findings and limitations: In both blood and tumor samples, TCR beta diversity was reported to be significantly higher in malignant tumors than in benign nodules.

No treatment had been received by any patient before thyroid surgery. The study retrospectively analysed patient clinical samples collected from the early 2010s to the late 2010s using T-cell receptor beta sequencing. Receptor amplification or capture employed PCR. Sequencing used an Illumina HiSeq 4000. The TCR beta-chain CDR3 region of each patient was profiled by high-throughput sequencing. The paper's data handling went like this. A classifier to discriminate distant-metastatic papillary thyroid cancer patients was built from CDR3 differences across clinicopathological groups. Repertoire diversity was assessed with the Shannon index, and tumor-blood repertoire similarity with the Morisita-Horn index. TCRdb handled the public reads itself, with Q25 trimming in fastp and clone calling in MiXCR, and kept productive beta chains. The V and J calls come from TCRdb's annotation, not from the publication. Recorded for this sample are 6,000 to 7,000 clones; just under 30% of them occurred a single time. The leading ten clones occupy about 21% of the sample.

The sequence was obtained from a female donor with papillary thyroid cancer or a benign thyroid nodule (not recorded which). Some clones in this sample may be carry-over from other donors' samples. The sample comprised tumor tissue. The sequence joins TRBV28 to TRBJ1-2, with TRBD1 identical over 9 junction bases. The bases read TGTGCCAGCAGTTCAAGCCACAGGACAGGGGACGGCTACACCTTC. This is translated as CASSSSHRTGDGYTF.